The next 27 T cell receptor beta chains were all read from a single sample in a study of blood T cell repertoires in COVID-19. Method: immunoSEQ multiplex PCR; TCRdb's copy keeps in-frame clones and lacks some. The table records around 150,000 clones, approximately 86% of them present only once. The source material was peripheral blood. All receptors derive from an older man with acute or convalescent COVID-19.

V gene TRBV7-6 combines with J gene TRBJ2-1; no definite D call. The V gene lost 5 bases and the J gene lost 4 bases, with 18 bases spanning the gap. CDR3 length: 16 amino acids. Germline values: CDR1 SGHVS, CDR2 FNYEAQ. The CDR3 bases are TGTGCCAGCAGCGGTGGCCCCGGAGAAAGGTACAATGAGCAGTTCTTC. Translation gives CASSGGPGERYNEQFF.

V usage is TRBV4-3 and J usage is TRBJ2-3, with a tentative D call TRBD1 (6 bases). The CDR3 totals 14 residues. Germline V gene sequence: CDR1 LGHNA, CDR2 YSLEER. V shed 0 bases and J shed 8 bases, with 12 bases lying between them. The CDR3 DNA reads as TGCGCCAGCAGCCAAGAGTCACAGGGATCTACGCAGTATTTT. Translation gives CASSQESQGSTQYF.

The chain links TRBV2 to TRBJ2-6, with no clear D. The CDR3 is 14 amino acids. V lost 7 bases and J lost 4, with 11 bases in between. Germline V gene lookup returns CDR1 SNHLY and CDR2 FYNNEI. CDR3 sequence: CASTLTKGANVLTF. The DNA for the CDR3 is TGTGCCAGCACCCTTACAAAGGGGGCCAACGTCCTGACTTTC.

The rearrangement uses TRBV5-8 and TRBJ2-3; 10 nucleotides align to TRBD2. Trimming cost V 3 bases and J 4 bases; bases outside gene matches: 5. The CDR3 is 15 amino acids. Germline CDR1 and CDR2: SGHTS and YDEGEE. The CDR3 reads CASSSTLAGPDTQYF. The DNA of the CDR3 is TGTGCCAGCAGCTCGACACTAGCGGGACCAGATACGCAGTATTTT.

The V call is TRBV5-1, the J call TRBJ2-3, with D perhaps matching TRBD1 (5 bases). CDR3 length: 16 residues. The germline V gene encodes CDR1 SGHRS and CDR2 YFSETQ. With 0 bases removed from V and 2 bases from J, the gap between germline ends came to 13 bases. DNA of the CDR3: TGCGCCAGCAGCTTGGCCTCCAGGGCAACCACAGATACGCAGTATTTT. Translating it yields CASSLASRATTDTQYF.

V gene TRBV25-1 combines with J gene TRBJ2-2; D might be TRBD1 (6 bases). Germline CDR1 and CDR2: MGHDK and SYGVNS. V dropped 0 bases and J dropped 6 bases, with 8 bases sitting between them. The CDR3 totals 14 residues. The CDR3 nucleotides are TGTGCCAGCAGTGAATATGGGGGCGCCGGGGAGCTGTTTTTT. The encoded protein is CASSEYGGAGELFF.

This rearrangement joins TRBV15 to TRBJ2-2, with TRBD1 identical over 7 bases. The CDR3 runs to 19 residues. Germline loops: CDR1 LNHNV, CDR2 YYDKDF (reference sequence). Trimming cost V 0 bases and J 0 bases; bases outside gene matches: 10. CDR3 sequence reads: CATSRDATHGTANTGELFF. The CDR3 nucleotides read TGTGCCACCAGCAGAGATGCCACCCACGGGACAGCGAACACCGGGGAGCTGTTTTTT.

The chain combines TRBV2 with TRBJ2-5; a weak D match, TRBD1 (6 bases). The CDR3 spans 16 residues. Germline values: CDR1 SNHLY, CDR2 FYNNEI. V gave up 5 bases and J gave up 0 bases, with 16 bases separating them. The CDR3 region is CASSRGTSWYQETQYF. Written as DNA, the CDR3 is TGTGCCAGCAGTAGAGGGACAAGCTGGTACCAAGAGACCCAGTACTTC.

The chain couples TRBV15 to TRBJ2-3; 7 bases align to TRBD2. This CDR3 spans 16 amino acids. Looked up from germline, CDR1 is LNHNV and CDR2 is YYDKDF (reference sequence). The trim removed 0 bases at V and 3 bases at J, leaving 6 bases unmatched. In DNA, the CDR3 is TGTGCCACCAGCAGAGATGTGGCGGGAGCTACAGATACGCAGTATTTT. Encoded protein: CATSRDVAGATDTQYF.

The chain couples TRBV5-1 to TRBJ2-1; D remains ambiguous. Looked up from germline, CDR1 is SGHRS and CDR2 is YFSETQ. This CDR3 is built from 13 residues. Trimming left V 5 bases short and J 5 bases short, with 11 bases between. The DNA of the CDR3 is TGCGCCAGCAGTCGGTCTCTGGACAATGAGCAGTTCTTC. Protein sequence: CASSRSLDNEQFF. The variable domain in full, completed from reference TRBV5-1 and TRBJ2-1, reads KAGVTQTPRYLIKTRGQQVTLSCSPISGHRSVSWYQQTPGQGLQFLFEYFSETQRNKGNFPGRFSGRQFSNSRSEMNVSTLELGDSALYLCASSRSLDNEQFFGPGTRLTVL.

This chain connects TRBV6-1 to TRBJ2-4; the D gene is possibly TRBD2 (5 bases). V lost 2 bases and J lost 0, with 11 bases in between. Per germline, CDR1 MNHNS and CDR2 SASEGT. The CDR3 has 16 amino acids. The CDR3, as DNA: TGTGCCAGCAGTGAAAGCGGAGGACTAGCCAAAAACATTCAGTACTTC. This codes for CASSESGGLAKNIQYF.

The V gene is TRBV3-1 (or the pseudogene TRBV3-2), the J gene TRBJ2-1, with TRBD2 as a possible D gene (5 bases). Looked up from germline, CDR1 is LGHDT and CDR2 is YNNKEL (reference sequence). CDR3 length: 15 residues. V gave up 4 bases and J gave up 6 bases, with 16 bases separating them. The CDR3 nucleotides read TGTGCCAGCAGCCCAACTAGGACCTTAGGCAATGAGCAGTTCTTC. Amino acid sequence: CASSPTRTLGNEQFF.

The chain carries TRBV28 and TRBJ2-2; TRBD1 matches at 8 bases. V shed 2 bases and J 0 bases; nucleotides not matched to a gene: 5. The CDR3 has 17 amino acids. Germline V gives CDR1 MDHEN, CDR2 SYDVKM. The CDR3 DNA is TGTGCCAGCAGTTTAGGGGGACAGGCGACGAACACCGGGGAGCTGTTTTTT. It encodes CASSLGGQATNTGELFF.

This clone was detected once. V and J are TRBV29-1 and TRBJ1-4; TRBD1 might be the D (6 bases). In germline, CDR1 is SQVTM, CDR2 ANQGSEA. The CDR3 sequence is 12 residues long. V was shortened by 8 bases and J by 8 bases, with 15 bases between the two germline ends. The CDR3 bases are TGCAGCTCACAGGGAGACGAGGAAAAACTGTTTTTT. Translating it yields CSSQGDEEKLFF.

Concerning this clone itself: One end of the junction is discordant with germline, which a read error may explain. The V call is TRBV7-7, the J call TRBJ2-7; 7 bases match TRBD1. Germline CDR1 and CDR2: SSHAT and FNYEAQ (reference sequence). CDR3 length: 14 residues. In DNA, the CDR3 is TGTGCTAGCAGCCCGCTGACAGGGTTCTACGAGCAGTACTTC. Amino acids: CASSPLTGFYEQYF.

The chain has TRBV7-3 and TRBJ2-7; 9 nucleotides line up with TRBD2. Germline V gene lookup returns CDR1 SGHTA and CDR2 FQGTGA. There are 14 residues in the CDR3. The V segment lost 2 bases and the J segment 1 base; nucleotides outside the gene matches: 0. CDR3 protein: CASSLLAGSYEQYF. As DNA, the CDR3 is TGTGCCAGCAGCTTACTAGCGGGATCCTACGAGCAGTACTTC.

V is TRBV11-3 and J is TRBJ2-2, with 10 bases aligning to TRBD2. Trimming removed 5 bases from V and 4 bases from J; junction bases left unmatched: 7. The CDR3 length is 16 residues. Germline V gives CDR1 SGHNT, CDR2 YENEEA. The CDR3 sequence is CASSGSGGRVTGELFF. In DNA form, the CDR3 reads TGTGCCAGCAGCGGTAGCGGGGGGCGGGTCACCGGGGAGCTGTTTTTT.

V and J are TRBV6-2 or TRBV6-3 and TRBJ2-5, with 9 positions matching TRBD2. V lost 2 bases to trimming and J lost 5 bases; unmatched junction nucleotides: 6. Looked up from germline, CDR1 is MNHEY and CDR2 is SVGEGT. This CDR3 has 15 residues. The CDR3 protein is CASSYGVAGVETQYF. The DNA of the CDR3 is TGTGCCAGCAGTTACGGGGTAGCGGGAGTGGAGACCCAGTACTTC.

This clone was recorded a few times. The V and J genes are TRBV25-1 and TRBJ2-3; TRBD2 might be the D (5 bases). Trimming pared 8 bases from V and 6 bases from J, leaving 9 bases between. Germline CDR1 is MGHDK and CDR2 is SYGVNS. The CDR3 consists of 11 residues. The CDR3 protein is CASRIADTQYF. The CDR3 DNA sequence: TGTGCCAGCCGGATAGCGGATACGCAGTATTTT.

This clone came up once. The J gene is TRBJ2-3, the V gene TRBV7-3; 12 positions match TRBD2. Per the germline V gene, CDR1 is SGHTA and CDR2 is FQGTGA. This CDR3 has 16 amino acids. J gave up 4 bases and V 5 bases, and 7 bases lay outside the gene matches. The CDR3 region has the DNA TGTGCCAGCAGCATCCTAGCGGGAGGGCCCGCAGATACGCAGTATTTT. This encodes CASSILAGGPADTQYF. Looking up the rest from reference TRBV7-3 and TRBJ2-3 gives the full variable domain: GAGVSQTPSNKVTEKGKYVELRCDPISGHTALYWYRQSLGQGPEFLIYFQGTGAADDSGLPNDRFFAVRPEGSVSTLKIQRTERGDSAVYLCASSILAGGPADTQYFGPGTRLTVL.

CDR3: CASRPTQGVMNTEAFF. The CDR3 DNA is TGTGCCAGCAGGCCCACACAGGGAGTCATGAACACTGAAGCTTTCTTT. This chain links TRBV2 with TRBJ1-1, with a weak D call TRBD1 (6 bases). Germline CDR1 SNHLY, CDR2 FYNNEI. Trimming stripped 6 bases from V and 0 bases from J, with 17 bases between. The CDR3 is 16 residues long.

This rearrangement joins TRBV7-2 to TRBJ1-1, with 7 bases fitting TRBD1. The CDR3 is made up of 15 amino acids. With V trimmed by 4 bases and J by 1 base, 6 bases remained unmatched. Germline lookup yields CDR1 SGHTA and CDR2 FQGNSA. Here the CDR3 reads CASSSRQGKNTEAFF. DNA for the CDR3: TGTGCCAGCAGCTCAAGACAGGGTAAGAACACTGAAGCTTTCTTT.

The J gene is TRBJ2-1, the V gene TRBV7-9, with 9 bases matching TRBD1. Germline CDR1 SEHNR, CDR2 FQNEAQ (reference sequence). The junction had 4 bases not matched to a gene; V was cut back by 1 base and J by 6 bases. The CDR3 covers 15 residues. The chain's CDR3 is CASSLGGQGSNEQFF. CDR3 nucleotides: TGTGCCAGCAGCTTAGGGGGACAGGGCTCCAATGAGCAGTTCTTC.

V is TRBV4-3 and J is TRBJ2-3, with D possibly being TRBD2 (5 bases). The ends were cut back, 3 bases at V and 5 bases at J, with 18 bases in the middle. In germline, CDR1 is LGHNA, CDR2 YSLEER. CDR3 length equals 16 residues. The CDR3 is CASSQTTYWKEDTQYF. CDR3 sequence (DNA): TGCGCCAGCAGCCAGACTACTTACTGGAAGGAAGATACGCAGTATTTT.

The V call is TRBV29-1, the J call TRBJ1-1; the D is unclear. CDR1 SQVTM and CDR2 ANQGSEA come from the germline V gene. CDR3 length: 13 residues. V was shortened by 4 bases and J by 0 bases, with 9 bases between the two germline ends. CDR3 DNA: TGCAGCGTTGCCCCGCGTATGAACACTGAAGCTTTCTTT. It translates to CSVAPRMNTEAFF.

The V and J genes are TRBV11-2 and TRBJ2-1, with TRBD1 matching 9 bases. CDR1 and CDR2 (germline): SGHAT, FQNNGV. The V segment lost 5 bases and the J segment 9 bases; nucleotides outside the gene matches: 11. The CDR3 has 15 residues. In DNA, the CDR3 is TGTGCCAGCAGCCTAAGACAGGGGGAAGTAGGTGAGCAGTTCTTC. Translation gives CASSLRQGEVGEQFF. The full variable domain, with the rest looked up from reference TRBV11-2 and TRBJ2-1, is EAGVAQSPRYKIIEKRQSVAFWCNPISGHATLYWYQQILGQGPKLLIQFQNNGVVDDSQLPKDRFSAERLKGVDSTLKIQPAKLEDSAVYLCASSLRQGEVGEQFFGPGTRLTVL.

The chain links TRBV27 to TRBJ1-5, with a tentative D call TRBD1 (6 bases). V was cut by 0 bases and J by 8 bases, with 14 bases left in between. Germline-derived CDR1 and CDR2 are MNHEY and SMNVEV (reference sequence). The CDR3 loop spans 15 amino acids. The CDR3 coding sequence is TGTGCCAGCAGTTTATCGTTCAGGGGCTACGAGCCCCAGCATTTT. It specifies CASSLSFRGYEPQHF.